This section outlines one T cell receptor (beta chain) sequence together with its context. The antigen is not known. UMI labels and 5' RACE were used to prepare the TRB cDNA libraries. TCRdb re-called the 5' RACE reads; every CDR3 protein appears as one record, without DNA. Its listing shows some 50,000 distinct CDR3 sequences. Germline loops: CDR1 SEHNR, CDR2 FQNEAQ (reference sequence). CDR3 length: 11 amino acids. The source of the sample is a study of CXCR3-negative and CXCR3-positive naive CD8 T cells. Study-wide points: The TRBV-TRBJ usage of naive CXCR3-negative and CXCR3-positive cells was similar, but that of memory cells differed.

The origin of this receptor is a human donor in good health. Some clones in this sample may be carry-over from other donors' samples. Sequenced material: naive CXCR3- CD8+ T cells from blood. Subset defined: CD45RO-CCR7+CD27+CD95- naive CD8+ T cells lacking CXCR3 (TNR3-). This chain links TRBV7-9 with TRBJ2-7. CDR3: CASSAAYEQYF.